Listed here are 22 T cell receptor beta chains from one sample, sequenced in a study of T cell repertoires in cytomegalovirus infection. TCRdb re-called the reads through MiXCR, storing one row per CDR3 protein. There are about 570,000 distinct CDR3 sequences in the sample; 40% occur only once, and about 48% lies in the top ten. Their cognate antigens are unknown. Source: cultured PBMCs, taken from culture after CMV antigen stimulation. The source of these receptors is a human donor in good health (CMV status not recorded). Some clones in this sample may be carry-over from other donors' samples.

The chain joins TRBV4-2 to TRBJ1-3; 8 nucleotides match TRBD1. Germline trimming cut 1 base from V and 3 bases from J; bases unmatched to any gene: 5. Germline loops: CDR1 LGHNA, CDR2 YNFKEQ. The CDR3 is 16 residues long. The CDR3 region is CASSQVAGGDGNTIYF. CDR3 bases: TGTGCCAGCAGCCAAGTAGCAGGGGGCGATGGAAACACCATATATTTT.

The table lists this clonotype with a few counts. This sequence joins TRBV5-4 and TRBJ1-6; D gene uncertain. CDR3 size: 15 residues. V lost 0 bases, J lost 4 bases, and 8 bases lay in between. Per the germline V gene, CDR1 is SGHNT and CDR2 is YYREEE (reference sequence). CDR3 sequence reads: CASSLEADYNSPLHF. CDR3 bases: TGTGCCAGCAGCTTGGAAGCAGATTATAATTCACCCCTCCACTTT.

The CDR3 here is CASSPVQASTDTQYF. The CDR3, as DNA: TGCGCCAGCAGCCCCGTCCAGGCTAGCACAGATACGCAGTATTTT. V gene TRBV5-1 combines with J gene TRBJ2-3, with D uncertain. In germline, CDR1 is SGHRS, CDR2 YFSETQ. V was cut by 4 bases and J by 0 bases, with 12 bases left in between. This CDR3 contains 15 residues.

This clonotype was detected only a few times. This chain connects TRBV7-6 to TRBJ2-6; D might be TRBD1 or TRBD2, each matching 6 bases. Germline CDR1 reads SGHVS; CDR2 reads FNYEAQ. This CDR3 comprises 17 residues. The V and J ends lost 5 bases and 0 bases respectively, with 14 bases between them. The CDR3 DNA reads TGTGCCAGCAGCCCCCCGGGGGCTGGCTCTGGGGCCAACGTCCTGACTTTC. It yields the protein CASSPPGAGSGANVLTF. The full variable domain, completed using reference TRBV7-6 and TRBJ2-6, is GAGVSQSPRYKVTKRGQDVALRCDPISGHVSLYWYRQALGQGPEFLTYFNYEAQQDKSGLPNDRFSAERPEGSISTLTIQRTEQRDSAMYRCASSPPGAGSGANVLTFGAGSRLTVL.

The genes are TRBV19 and TRBJ2-3; possibly TRBD2 for D (6 bases). The V gene lost 9 bases and the J gene lost 5 bases, with 18 bases spanning the gap. Germline V gene sequence: CDR1 LNHDA, CDR2 SQIVND (reference sequence). The CDR3 spans 14 residues. CDR3 sequence: CASGIAARGDTQYF. For the CDR3, the DNA is TGTGCCAGCGGGATAGCGGCCCGGGGAGATACGCAGTATTTT.

The chain combines TRBV27 with TRBJ1-1; a possible D gene is TRBD1 (5 bases). V was pared by 6 bases and J by 3 bases, with 17 bases between. The V gene's germline CDR1 is MNHEY and CDR2 SMNVEV (reference sequence). The CDR3 is 15 residues long. CDR3 in amino acids: CASRPGFSGDTEAFF. CDR3 sequence (DNA): TGTGCCAGCAGGCCAGGTTTCTCGGGGGACACTGAAGCTTTCTTT.

This clonotype turned up a few times. V and J are TRBV7-2 and TRBJ1-6, with no clear D. In germline, CDR1 is SGHTA, CDR2 FQGNSA. Trimming removed 5 bases from V and 5 bases from J, with 13 bases in between. CDR3 length: 15 amino acids. For the CDR3, the DNA is TGTGCCAGCAGCCTCAGCGGTGGACATAATTCACCCCTCCACTTT. Translating gives CASSLSGGHNSPLHF.

The V gene is TRBV7-9, the J gene TRBJ1-1, with unresolved D. This CDR3 is 13 amino acids long. The V gene lost 1 base and the J gene lost 4 bases, with 7 bases spanning the gap. Germline lookup yields CDR1 SEHNR and CDR2 FQNEAQ (reference sequence). The CDR3 nucleotides are TGTGCCAGCAGCTTAGAAAGGCCCACTGAAGCTTTCTTT. Protein: CASSLERPTEAFF. The whole variable domain, filled in from reference TRBV7-9 and TRBJ1-1, reads DTGVSQNPRHKITKRGQNVTFRCDPISEHNRLYWYRQTLGQGPEFLTYFQNEAQLEKSRLLSDRFSAERPKGSFSTLEIQRTEQGDSAMYLCASSLERPTEAFFGQGTRLTVV.

This clonotype was observed a handful of times. The rearrangement uses TRBV11-2 and TRBJ2-4, with D possibly being TRBD1 (5 bases). This CDR3 is built from 12 residues. CDR1 SGHAT and CDR2 FQNNGV come from the germline V gene. V dropped 5 bases and J dropped 9 bases, with 11 bases sitting between them. CDR3 protein: CASSPGRGIQYF. CDR3 DNA: TGTGCCAGCAGCCCCGGAAGGGGCATTCAGTACTTC.

This clonotype has a handful of counts. The CDR3 is CAGSGTGVNEQYF. The CDR3, as DNA: TGTGCCGGATCCGGGACAGGGGTTAACGAGCAGTACTTC. The rearrangement links TRBV2 to TRBJ2-7; the match to TRBD1 covers 10 bases. The ends lost 11 bases at V and 5 bases at J; junction bases unmatched: 9. CDR1 and CDR2 from the germline V gene are SNHLY and FYNNEI. There are 13 residues in the CDR3.

This clonotype occurred once. This chain connects TRBV18 to TRBJ1-4; 7 nucleotides line up with TRBD1. The J segment lost 8 bases and the V segment lost 5 bases, leaving 11 bases of the junction unmatched. The CDR3 length is 15 residues. Germline V gene data show CDR1 as KGHSH and CDR2 as LQKENI. The CDR3 DNA follows: TGTGCCAGCTCATCCTCCCGGGACAGAGGAGAAAAACTGTTTTTT. This codes for CASSSSRDRGEKLFF.

The chain carries TRBV27 and TRBJ2-3, with a weak D call TRBD2 (7 bases). Germline V lookup: CDR1 MNHEY, CDR2 SMNVEV (reference sequence). V was shortened by 1 base and J by 6 bases, with 17 bases between the two germline ends. This CDR3 comprises 16 residues. In DNA form, the CDR3 reads TGTGCCAGCAGTTTATTTGGTGGGGGGGCCACGGATACGCAGTATTTT. It codes for CASSLFGGGATDTQYF.

In its sample, this clonotype was seen a few times. The genes are TRBV10-3 and TRBJ2-1; perhaps TRBD2 as D (6 bases). The germline gives CDR1 ENHRY, CDR2 SYGVKD. This CDR3 has 13 amino acids. The V end lost 5 bases, the J end lost 8 bases, and 13 bases lay between the germline ends. The CDR3 here is CAISSGGGDEQFF. The CDR3 coding sequence is TGTGCCATCAGTTCCGGGGGAGGCGATGAGCAGTTCTTC.

The CDR3 protein is CASSSTGGVEYF. The CDR3 DNA reads TGTGCCAGCAGTTCGACAGGGGGCGTCGAGTACTTC. The J gene is TRBJ2-7, the V gene TRBV12-3 or TRBV12-4, with 10 bases matching TRBD1. The V segment lost 4 bases and the J segment 11 bases; nucleotides outside the gene matches: 5. This CDR3 has 12 amino acids.

There are many counts of this clonotype. The V gene is TRBV6-2 or TRBV6-3, the J gene TRBJ2-7, with no clear D. Trimming removed 2 bases from V and 7 bases from J, with 6 bases in between. Germline V gene sequence: CDR1 MNHEY, CDR2 SVGEGT. CDR3 length: 11 amino acids. This CDR3 reads CASSYPWEQYF. The CDR3 bases are TGTGCCAGCAGTTACCCATGGGAGCAGTACTTC.

Comments on this clonotype: Given a much more abundant clone one base away, this may be a read error. V gene TRBV7-2 combines with J gene TRBJ2-3; D unclear. V dropped 4 bases and J dropped 2 bases, with 7 bases sitting between them. CDR1 and CDR2 from the germline V gene are SGHTA and FQGNSA. This CDR3 has 13 amino acids. For the CDR3, the DNA is TGTGCCAGCAGCTACGACGCCACAGATACGCAGTATTTT. Translation gives CASSYDATDTQYF.

This clonotype has more than one count but fewer than ten. This sequence joins TRBV2 and TRBJ1-4; tentatively, D is TRBD1 (6 bases). Germline CDR1 reads SNHLY; CDR2 reads FYNNEI. Trimming removed 4 bases from V and 3 bases from J, with 12 bases in between. The CDR3 extends over 15 amino acids. In DNA, the CDR3 is TGTGCCAGCAGTGGCCAGGGGCTGGCTAATGAAAAACTGTTTTTT. Residues: CASSGQGLANEKLFF.

The chain is built from TRBV7-2 and TRBJ2-7; TRBD1 aligns across 7 bases. Per germline, CDR1 SGHTA and CDR2 FQGNSA. This CDR3 contains 14 residues. With 5 bases clipped from V and 6 bases from J, the junction kept 10 bases outside the gene matches. CDR3 loop: CASSLSQTGSEQYF. The CDR3 DNA follows: TGTGCCAGCAGCCTTTCCCAGACAGGGAGCGAGCAGTACTTC.

The V gene is TRBV6-1, the J gene TRBJ1-5, with 7 bases identical to TRBD1. This CDR3 region has 14 residues. Trimming at V came to 5 bases and at J to 5 bases, leaving 6 bases not matched to a gene. Germline CDR1 is MNHNS and CDR2 is SASEGT. CDR3 DNA: TGTGCCAGCAGTCTCCGGGACAGTTATCAGCCCCAGCATTTT. Amino acid sequence: CASSLRDSYQPQHF.

This clonotype was seen a single time. Mismatch with germline at one junction end may stem from a read error. The chain is built from TRBV2 and TRBJ2-7; a possible D gene is TRBD2 (7 bases). There are 14 residues in the CDR3. Germline CDR1 is SNHLY and CDR2 is FYNNEI. The CDR3 sequence is CASSEAGHSYEQYF. The DNA of the CDR3 is TGTGCCAGCAGCGAAGCGGGACACAGCTACGAGCAGTACTTC.

This clonotype occurred a few times. The chain uses TRBV7-2 and TRBJ2-3; the D call may be TRBD1 or TRBD2 (6 bases each). V was shortened by 3 bases and J by 2 bases, with 15 bases between the two germline ends. The CDR3 length is 16 residues. Per germline, CDR1 SGHTA and CDR2 FQGNSA. CDR3 coding DNA: TGTGCCAGCAGCTTTCTGGCGGGACAACCCACAGATACGCAGTATTTT. Translating gives CASSFLAGQPTDTQYF.

This CDR3 is CSARAGPGDSYEQYF. The CDR3 DNA reads as TGCAGTGCTAGAGCGGGCCCCGGGGACTCCTACGAGCAGTACTTC. This sequence joins TRBV20-1 and TRBJ2-7; D may be TRBD2 (5 bases). The CDR3 length is 15 residues. The V gene's germline CDR1 is DFQATT and CDR2 SNEGSKA (reference sequence). V lost 1 base and J 0 bases, leaving 13 bases between the germline ends.